The subject of this entry is one T cell receptor beta chain. This sample is drawn from a study of blood T cell repertoires in COVID-19. Libraries were prepared by immunoSEQ multiplex PCR; TCRdb keeps only in-frame clonotypes and omits some of them. The sample lists around 200,000 clones; around 84% were seen once. Germline CDR1 is MNHEY and CDR2 is SMNVEV (reference sequence). This CDR3 is built from 16 residues. The ends lost 6 bases at V and 3 bases at J; junction bases unmatched: 10. The rearrangement links TRBV27 to TRBJ1-2; 10 bases are a match to TRBD1. The sequence came from an elderly woman with acute or convalescent COVID-19. Sequencing used peripheral blood. CDR3 nucleotide sequence: TGTGCCAGCAGCATCCACGGGACAGGGGAAGACTATGGCTACACCTTC. Its translation is CASSIHGTGEDYGYTF.